The 2 T cell receptor beta chains reported below all come from one sample, sequenced in a study of regulatory T cells in long-lasting Graves disease. Both iRepertoire HTBI primers and Arm-PCR of CDR3 regions were used to build the TCR beta libraries. TCRdb redid the calling of the multiplex PCR reads with MiXCR, one entry per CDR3 protein. Altogether about 430,000 distinct CDR3 sequences are present, approximately 16% being singletons, with the ten largest covering about 8.2%. Time point specified: newly diagnosed GD, antithyroid drugs for less than 3 months. PBMC-derived RNA was used for the TCR library. This sample also appeared in a second study, on T cells in Graves' hyperthyroidism and ophthalmopathy.

Sequencing used peripheral blood mononuclear cells (PBMCs), obtained at new diagnosis, from a patient treated with antithyroid drugs. The origin of the receptors is a middle-aged woman with Graves disease.

This clonotype has at least ten counts. This chain uses TRBV27 with TRBJ2-1; D uncertain. The CDR3 has 16 residues. The V and J ends lost 5 bases and 0 bases respectively, with 14 bases between them. Germline V gene lookup returns CDR1 MNHEY and CDR2 SMNVEV (reference sequence). In nucleotides, the CDR3 is TGTGCCAGCAGTCCCTCGACCGGTTTCTCCTACAATGAGCAGTTCTTC. Protein: CASSPSTGFSYNEQFF.

This clonotype was counted many times. The rearrangement joins TRBV6-2 or TRBV6-3 to TRBJ2-4, with 10 nucleotides matching TRBD1. Germline values: CDR1 MNHEY, CDR2 SVGEGT. After removal of 7 bases from V and 1 base from J, the junction contained 16 bases not matched to a gene. The CDR3 contains 19 residues. In DNA form, the CDR3 reads TGTGCCAGCACAACAACGCCCGGGACAGGGGCGGTGGCCAAAAACATTCAGTACTTC. It is translated as CASTTTPGTGAVAKNIQYF.